These 26 T cell receptor beta chains share one sample of origin, sequenced in a study of beta chain features in type 1 diabetes. All of the isolated RNA was reverse transcribed, so expressed TCRB transcripts were sequenced. Profiling relied on immunoSEQ multiplex PCR, and the TCRdb table lists in-frame clones only, not all of them. The repertoire consists of 350,000 or so clones, with roughly a fifth occurring once and the leading ten covering around 0.045%. The sequenced sample consisted of naive CD4+ T cells from blood. These receptors were collected from a young woman in good health.

A word on this clone: The sample contains more than one DNA sequence encoding this CDR3. The chain links TRBV2 to TRBJ1-5; a weak D match, TRBD1 (6 bases). The CDR3 totals 14 residues. Germline V gene data show CDR1 as SNHLY and CDR2 as FYNNEI. Trimming pared 5 bases from V and 0 bases from J, leaving 8 bases between. This CDR3 is CASSLTGSNQPQHF. As DNA, the CDR3 is TGTGCCAGCAGTTTGACAGGTAGCAATCAGCCCCAGCATTTT.

V usage is TRBV30 and J usage is TRBJ1-2; 9 bases agree with TRBD1. The length of the CDR3 is 16 residues. Per the germline V gene, CDR1 is GTSNPN and CDR2 is SVGIG (reference sequence). The trim removed 2 bases at V and 2 bases at J, leaving 9 bases unmatched. CDR3 loop: CAWSRTPGQGNYGYTF. CDR3 bases: TGTGCCTGGAGTCGAACTCCGGGACAGGGAAACTATGGCTACACCTTC.

The rearrangement joins TRBV12-5 to TRBJ1-3; 7 bases are shared with TRBD1. The length of the CDR3 is 17 residues. Germline V gene lookup returns CDR1 LGHNT and CDR2 FRNRAP. V gave up 0 bases and J gave up 0 bases; unmatched junction bases: 5. Written as DNA, the CDR3 is TGTGCTAGTGGTTTGGTAGGCGGACAGGACTCTGGAAACACCATATATTTT. Protein: CASGLVGGQDSGNTIYF. The full variable domain, in which reference TRBV12-5 and TRBJ1-3 provide the parts outside the CDR3, is DARVTQTPRHKVTEMGQEVTMRCQPILGHNTVFWYRQTMMQGLELLAYFRNRAPLDDSGMPKDRFSAEMPDATLATLKIQPSEPRDSAVYFCASGLVGGQDSGNTIYFGEGSWLTVV.

A note on this clone: Within the sample, other DNA sequences also encode this same CDR3. This chain uses TRBV2 with TRBJ1-5; no firm D call. The V end was cut by 1 base, the J end by 6 bases, with 7 bases between. Germline V gene sequence: CDR1 SNHLY, CDR2 FYNNEI. The CDR3 has 13 amino acids. The DNA for the CDR3 is TGTGCCAGCAGTGAAGGGAGCGGTCAGCCCCAGCATTTT. Translated: CASSEGSGQPQHF.

The chain uses TRBV2 and TRBJ1-2, with 7 bases aligning to TRBD1. The V and J ends lost 2 bases and 3 bases, in that order; junction bases with no gene match: 0. Germline CDR1 reads SNHLY; CDR2 reads FYNNEI. There are 13 residues in the CDR3. As DNA, the CDR3 is TGTGCCAGCAGTGAACAGGGGGACTATGGCTACACCTTC. This codes for CASSEQGDYGYTF. Full variable domain (remainder filled in from reference TRBV2 and TRBJ1-2): EPEVTQTPSHQVTQMGQEVILRCVPISNHLYFYWYRQILGQKVEFLVSFYNNEISEKSEIFDDQFSVERPDGSNFTLKIRSTKLEDSAMYFCASSEQGDYGYTFGSGTRLTVV.

This clone has more than one count but fewer than ten. The chain is built from TRBV15 and TRBJ2-7; D might be TRBD2 (6 bases). Germline CDR1 and CDR2: LNHNV and YYDKDF (reference sequence). CDR3 length: 15 residues. Trimming took off 3 bases at V and 1 base at J, with 13 bases between the two ends. CDR3: CATSRDPGVSYEQYF. The CDR3 DNA is TGTGCCACCAGCAGGGACCCGGGGGTATCCTACGAGCAGTACTTC.

The chain joins TRBV5-1 to TRBJ2-5; TRBD1 is a possible D gene (5 bases). The CDR3 runs 14 residues. Germline CDR1 is SGHRS and CDR2 is YFSETQ. V was pared by 1 base and J by 1 base, with 8 bases between. The CDR3 loop is CASSLQGGQETQYF. DNA for the CDR3: TGCGCCAGCAGCTTGCAGGGCGGCCAAGAGACCCAGTACTTC. Full variable domain (remainder filled in from reference TRBV5-1 and TRBJ2-5): KAGVTQTPRYLIKTRGQQVTLSCSPISGHRSVSWYQQTPGQGLQFLFEYFSETQRNKGNFPGRFSGRQFSNSRSEMNVSTLELGDSALYLCASSLQGGQETQYFGPGTRLLVL.

This clone appeared a few times. The CDR3 region is CASSLLGRSNTEAFF. DNA for the CDR3: TGTGCCAGCAGCTTATTGGGCAGATCGAACACTGAAGCTTTCTTT. The rearrangement joins TRBV11-2 to TRBJ1-1, with D unresolved. CDR1 is SGHAT, CDR2 FQNNGV, per germline. The CDR3 consists of 15 residues. The V gene lost 2 bases and the J gene lost 1 base, with 11 bases spanning the gap.

V is TRBV14 and J is TRBJ1-1; TRBD1 aligns across 8 bases. With V trimmed by 6 bases and J by 5 bases, 14 bases remained unmatched. There are 16 residues in the CDR3. In germline, CDR1 is SGHDN, CDR2 FVKESK. In DNA, the CDR3 is TGTGCCAGCAGACTTGGGACAGGCCTAAAAGGGACTGAAGCTTTCTTT. Protein: CASRLGTGLKGTEAFF.

This clone was recorded a few times. The chain employs TRBV4-1 and TRBJ1-1; D not resolved. CDR1 and CDR2 from the germline V gene are MGHRA and YSYEKL. The CDR3 is 15 amino acids. The V and J ends lost 4 bases and 5 bases respectively, with 17 bases between them. In DNA, the CDR3 is TGCGCCAGCAGCCCCGGAGTAATGAAGTGGACTGAAGCTTTCTTT. This sequence encodes CASSPGVMKWTEAFF.

This clone showed up just a few times. The J gene is TRBJ2-7, the V gene TRBV19; 7 nucleotides match TRBD2. CDR3 length: 14 amino acids. In germline, CDR1 is LNHDA, CDR2 SQIVND (reference sequence). The J segment lost 1 base and the V segment lost 9 bases, leaving 9 bases of the junction unmatched. CDR3: CASSGLVGSYEQYF. CDR3 bases: TGTGCCAGCTCAGGACTAGTAGGATCCTACGAGCAGTACTTC. Variable domain in full (rest from reference TRBV19 and TRBJ2-7): DGGITQSPKYLFRKEGQNVTLSCEQNLNHDAMYWYRQDPGQGLRLIYYSQIVNDFQKGDIAEGYSVSREKKESFPLTVTSAQKNPTAFYLCASSGLVGSYEQYFGPGTRLTVT.

The table lists this clone with a few counts. The DNA for the CDR3 is TGTGCCAGCATTCGCACATGGAACACTGAAGCTTTCTTT. Encoded protein: CASIRTWNTEAFF. The chain uses TRBV6-1 and TRBJ1-1; D is ambiguous. Trimming removed 7 bases at V and 1 base at J, with 10 bases between. Per germline, CDR1 MNHNS and CDR2 SASEGT. The CDR3 has 13 amino acids.

The sample holds a few counts of this clone. V is TRBV29-1 and J is TRBJ1-2; D is uncertain. CDR3 length equals 11 residues. Trimming removed 4 bases from V and 2 bases from J, with 5 bases in between. Germline assignment: CDR1 SQVTM and CDR2 ANQGSEA. The CDR3 coding sequence is TGCAGCGTTGTGGAGAACTATGGCTACACCTTC. Its translation is CSVVENYGYTF.

J is TRBJ2-3 and V is TRBV7-2; no reliable D call. The CDR3 has 15 amino acids. Trimming took off 1 base at V and 1 base at J, with 9 bases between the two ends. Germline CDR1 is SGHTA and CDR2 is FQGNSA. The CDR3 DNA reads as TGTGCCAGCAGCTTAGTCGGCGGTCGCACAGATACGCAGTATTTT. As protein: CASSLVGGRTDTQYF.

The rearrangement links TRBV11-2 to TRBJ2-5, with D perhaps matching TRBD2 (6 bases). Trimming removed 8 bases at V and 5 bases at J, with 12 bases between. The CDR3 is made up of 12 amino acids. Germline V lookup: CDR1 SGHAT, CDR2 FQNNGV. The CDR3 sequence is CASAGLPETQYF. The CDR3 DNA reads TGTGCCAGCGCGGGGCTCCCGGAGACCCAGTACTTC.

The chain combines TRBV4-2 with TRBJ1-5; possible D gene TRBD1, 5 bases. From germline, CDR1 is LGHNA and CDR2 YNFKEQ. V was cut by 0 bases and J by 7 bases, with 10 bases left in between. This CDR3 region has 14 residues. The CDR3 protein is CASSQDGGRQPQHF. The DNA for the CDR3 is TGTGCCAGCAGCCAAGACGGGGGTCGGCAGCCCCAGCATTTT.

V usage is TRBV27 and J usage is TRBJ2-2, with D maybe TRBD1 (6 bases). V was pared by 3 bases and J by 2 bases, with 10 bases between. CDR1 and CDR2 (germline): MNHEY, SMNVEV (reference sequence). CDR3 length: 15 residues. This CDR3 is CASSFRTANTGELFF. The CDR3, as DNA: TGTGCCAGCAGTTTCAGGACAGCAAACACCGGGGAGCTGTTTTTT.

This chain uses TRBV2 with TRBJ2-7; a weak D match, TRBD2 (6 bases). The length of the CDR3 is 12 residues. The V gene lost 9 bases and the J gene lost 2 bases, with 11 bases spanning the gap. CDR1 and CDR2 from the germline V gene are SNHLY and FYNNEI. Here the CDR3 reads CASGGLPYEQYF. CDR3 nucleotides: TGTGCCAGTGGGGGACTCCCCTACGAGCAGTACTTC.

This rearrangement joins TRBV11-2 to TRBJ2-1, with D tentatively TRBD1 (5 bases). V was cut by 4 bases and J by 8 bases, with 15 bases left in between. CDR1 and CDR2 (germline): SGHAT, FQNNGV. This CDR3 region has 14 residues. CDR3 nucleotide sequence: TGTGCCAGCAGCTCACCTCCCCTGGGGCATGAGCAGTTCTTC. It specifies CASSSPPLGHEQFF.

The table lists this clone with a few counts. The chain is built from TRBV30 and TRBJ1-5, with 9 bases identical to TRBD1. The CDR3 totals 15 residues. Trimming at V came to 2 bases and at J to 5 bases, leaving 7 bases not matched to a gene. CDR1 GTSNPN and CDR2 SVGIG come from the germline V gene (reference sequence). CDR3 sequence: CAWSPPGQGHQPQHF. Here the CDR3 DNA reads TGTGCCTGGAGTCCCCCGGGACAGGGTCATCAGCCCCAGCATTTT.

This chain links TRBV11-2 with TRBJ2-2; D call uncertain. Germline loops: CDR1 SGHAT, CDR2 FQNNGV. Trimming took off 2 bases at V and 6 bases at J, with 13 bases between the two ends. CDR3 size: 15 residues. In DNA, the CDR3 is TGTGCCAGCAGCTTAACTAAAATAGGTGCCGGGGAGCTGTTTTTT. It translates to CASSLTKIGAGELFF.

The chain has TRBV7-3 and TRBJ2-2; D unclear. Germline V gene lookup returns CDR1 SGHTA and CDR2 FQGTGA. CDR3 length: 14 amino acids. The V end lost 0 bases, the J end lost 6 bases, and 8 bases lay between the germline ends. The CDR3 DNA follows: TGTGCCAGCAGCTTAACCTGGCTGGCCGGGGAGCTGTTTTTT. Its protein is CASSLTWLAGELFF.

The chain combines TRBV30 with TRBJ1-6, with D perhaps TRBD1 (6 bases). Trimming left V 2 bases short and J 8 bases short, with 13 bases between. CDR1 GTSNPN and CDR2 SVGIG come from the germline V gene (reference sequence). This CDR3 spans 14 amino acids. CDR3 amino acids: CAWSPWGRDSPLHF. CDR3 bases: TGTGCCTGGAGTCCCTGGGGGCGGGATTCACCCCTCCACTTT.

A few counts support this clone. This chain uses TRBV6-6 with TRBJ2-3; 7 nucleotides line up with TRBD1. The J segment lost 2 bases and the V segment lost 5 bases, leaving 7 bases of the junction unmatched. Germline V gene data show CDR1 as MNHNY and CDR2 as SVGAGI (reference sequence). The CDR3 has 15 residues. CDR3 DNA: TGTGCCAGCAGTCTCGACAGGGCTGACACAGATACGCAGTATTTT. Protein: CASSLDRADTDTQYF.

This rearrangement joins TRBV2 to TRBJ1-2; 8 bases are a match to TRBD1. In germline, CDR1 is SNHLY, CDR2 FYNNEI. The trim removed 6 bases at V and 6 bases at J, leaving 3 bases unmatched. The CDR3 totals 12 residues. The DNA of the CDR3 is TGTGCCAGCAGACCGACAGGGGATGGCTACACCTTC. Protein product: CASRPTGDGYTF.

The chain couples TRBV29-1 to TRBJ2-1, with D possibly TRBD1 on 5 matching bases. Germline CDR1 is SQVTM and CDR2 is ANQGSEA. Trimming stripped 6 bases from V and 0 bases from J, with 18 bases between. The CDR3 contains 16 residues. DNA for the CDR3: TGCAGCGTGGGAAAGGGGCAATCGAGCTCCTACAATGAGCAGTTCTTC. This sequence encodes CSVGKGQSSSYNEQFF.